These 30 T cell receptor beta chains originate from one sample sequenced in a study of identical twins. In TCRdb, the 5' RACE reads were re-called with MiXCR into one record per CDR3 protein. Counted here are 260,000 or so distinct CDR3 sequences, 7.5% occurring once; the ten biggest clones make up under 6%. These records were also assigned to another study, of yellow fever vaccine responses in identical twins.

Sequenced: CD8+ T cells sorted from blood. The source of these receptors is a woman between 18 and 29 years old in good health.

This clonotype has only a few counts. The rearrangement joins TRBV25-1 to TRBJ2-3, with TRBD2 identical over 14 bases. The CDR3 has 15 amino acids. V shed 3 bases and J 7 bases; nucleotides not matched to a gene: 3. CDR1 is MGHDK and CDR2 is SYGVNS in the germline V gene. The CDR3 DNA reads as TGTGCCAGCAGTGAGACTAGCGGGAGGGCCTATACGCAGTATTTT. It encodes CASSETSGRAYTQYF. Filled out from reference TRBV25-1 and TRBJ2-3, the complete variable domain reads EADIYQTPRYLVIGTGKKITLECSQTMGHDKMYWYQQDPGMELHLIHYSYGVNSTEKGDLSSESTVSRIRTEHFPLTLESARPSHTSQYLCASSETSGRAYTQYFGPGTRLTVL.

This clonotype was seen repeatedly, ten times or more. The chain carries TRBV15 and TRBJ2-3, with 9 bases matching TRBD1. V gave up 3 bases and J gave up 0 bases; unmatched junction bases: 7. From germline, CDR1 is LNHNV and CDR2 YYDKDF (reference sequence). This CDR3 contains 17 residues. The CDR3, as DNA: TGTGCCACCAGCAGCACTCCCGGGACAGGGAGCACAGATACGCAGTATTTT. Protein: CATSSTPGTGSTDTQYF.

The chain links TRBV20-1 to TRBJ2-3; TRBD2 aligns across 9 bases. V trimming: 6 bases; J trimming: 4 bases; junction bases outside the gene matches: 11. Germline-derived CDR1 and CDR2 are DFQATT and SNEGSKA (reference sequence). The CDR3 covers 15 residues. The CDR3 sequence: CSARISGSTADTQYF. CDR3 nucleotide sequence: TGCAGTGCCCGAATTAGCGGGAGTACCGCAGATACGCAGTATTTT.

The chain joins TRBV29-1 to TRBJ2-7; tentatively, D is TRBD1 (5 bases). The V and J ends lost 6 bases and 3 bases respectively, with 18 bases between them. This CDR3 has 14 residues. Germline V gene data show CDR1 as SQVTM and CDR2 as ANQGSEA. The CDR3 reads CSVPGLGPGYEQYF. CDR3 DNA: TGCAGCGTCCCAGGGCTGGGTCCGGGCTACGAGCAGTACTTC.

This clonotype was observed a handful of times. The chain employs TRBV6-5 and TRBJ2-7; 9 positions agree with TRBD1. CDR1 is MNHEY, CDR2 SVGAGI, per germline. Trimming at V came to 4 bases and at J to 4 bases, leaving 11 bases not matched to a gene. The CDR3 runs 16 residues. The DNA of the CDR3 is TGTGCCAGCAGTTTCGGACGGGACAGGGAGTGGTACGAGCAGTACTTC. This sequence encodes CASSFGRDREWYEQYF.

This clonotype was found a few times. The chain links TRBV28 to TRBJ2-7; D may match TRBD1 or TRBD2 (5 bases each). CDR3 length: 14 residues. The V gene lost 6 bases and the J gene lost 2 bases, with 14 bases spanning the gap. Germline CDR1 reads MDHEN; CDR2 reads SYDVKM. This chain's CDR3 is CASRIGTGTYEQYF. CDR3 coding DNA: TGTGCCAGCAGGATAGGGACGGGGACCTACGAGCAGTACTTC.

This clonotype was counted a few times. The chain links TRBV11-3 to TRBJ2-1; D is undetermined. The V gene's germline CDR1 is SGHNT and CDR2 YENEEA. The CDR3 totals 13 residues. V gave up 7 bases and J gave up 0 bases, with 7 bases separating them. CDR3 region: CASTWSSYNEQFF. For the CDR3, the DNA is TGTGCCAGCACCTGGAGCTCCTACAATGAGCAGTTCTTC.

The chain links TRBV7-2 to TRBJ1-2; D is unclear. V was trimmed by 3 bases and J by 1 base, leaving 9 bases between them. Germline V gene lookup returns CDR1 SGHTA and CDR2 FQGNSA. This CDR3 region has 14 residues. The CDR3 sequence: CASSFPGNNYGYTF. CDR3 DNA sequence: TGTGCCAGCAGCTTTCCAGGAAATAACTATGGCTACACCTTC.

This clonotype was observed many times. The chain recombines TRBV5-5 with TRBJ1-5; perhaps TRBD1 as D (5 bases). V lost 4 bases and J 6 bases, leaving 14 bases between the germline ends. The germline V gene encodes CDR1 SGHKS and CDR2 YYEKEE (reference sequence). The CDR3 sequence is 14 residues long. CDR3 nucleotide sequence: TGTGCCAGCAGCCAGAAGACAGAACTTCAGCCCCAGCATTTT. Protein product: CASSQKTELQPQHF.

This clonotype was recorded many times. V is TRBV7-9 and J is TRBJ2-1; no definite D call. Per germline, CDR1 SEHNR and CDR2 FQNEAQ (reference sequence). The CDR3 sequence is 15 residues long. V was cut by 6 bases and J by 7 bases, with 19 bases left in between. The CDR3 loop reads CASSPNSGQRNEQFF. The CDR3 nucleotides are TGTGCCAGCAGTCCGAATTCGGGCCAGAGGAATGAGCAGTTCTTC.

This clonotype was counted between two and nine times. This rearrangement joins TRBV20-1 to TRBJ2-2, with D possibly matching TRBD1 (5 bases). Looked up from germline, CDR1 is DFQATT and CDR2 is SNEGSKA (reference sequence). V shed 4 bases and J shed 1 base, with 7 bases lying between them. The CDR3 is made up of 13 amino acids. The CDR3 region has the DNA TGCAGTGCTATGGACAAGAACACCGGGGAGCTGTTTTTT. Its translation: CSAMDKNTGELFF.

This clonotype has a count of ten or more. The V and J genes are TRBV6-2 or TRBV6-3 and TRBJ2-1; D uncertain. V dropped 7 bases and J dropped 2 bases, with 9 bases sitting between them. Germline V CDR1 and CDR2: MNHEY, SVGEGT. The CDR3 length is 13 residues. CDR3 amino acids: CASTRAAYNEQFF. CDR3 DNA: TGTGCCAGCACCCGGGCAGCCTACAATGAGCAGTTCTTC.

The V and J genes are TRBV6-6 and TRBJ2-1; D uncertain. CDR1 is MNHNY, CDR2 SVGAGI, per germline (reference sequence). Trimming shortened V by 0 bases and J by 2 bases, and 2 bases separated the two germline ends. CDR3 length: 13 residues. CDR3 bases: TGTGCCAGCAGTTACTCCCCCTACAATGAGCAGTTCTTC. Amino acid sequence: CASSYSPYNEQFF.

A few counts support this clonotype. This sequence joins TRBV5-6 and TRBJ2-5; D possibly corresponds to TRBD2 (6 bases). The CDR3 extends over 15 amino acids. Trimming left V 1 base short and J 1 base short, with 11 bases between. In germline, CDR1 is SGHDT, CDR2 YYEEEE. The CDR3 region is CASSLPDYGQETQYF. Written as DNA, the CDR3 is TGTGCCAGCAGCTTGCCGGACTATGGCCAAGAGACCCAGTACTTC. Using reference TRBV5-6 and TRBJ2-5 for the parts outside the CDR3, the full variable domain is DAGVTQSPTHLIKTRGQQVTLRCSPKSGHDTVSWYQQALGQGPQFIFQYYEEEERQRGNFPDRFSGHQFPNYSSELNVNALLLGDSALYLCASSLPDYGQETQYFGPGTRLLVL.

The sample holds many counts of this clonotype. The chain carries TRBV5-1 and TRBJ2-5; D may be TRBD1 or TRBD2 (5 bases each). CDR1 is SGHRS, CDR2 YFSETQ, per germline. V was trimmed by 4 bases and J by 5 bases, leaving 18 bases between them. CDR3 size: 15 residues. The DNA of the CDR3 is TGCGCCAGCAGCAACGAACGAGGGCCAGGGGAGACCCAGTACTTC. Its protein is CASSNERGPGETQYF.

This clonotype was detected ten times or more. The V call is TRBV2, the J call TRBJ1-1, with D perhaps matching TRBD1 (5 bases). Germline V gene data show CDR1 as SNHLY and CDR2 as FYNNEI. This CDR3 contains 15 residues. V was shortened by 5 bases and J by 1 base, with 14 bases between the two germline ends. The CDR3 bases are TGTGCCAGCAGTTCCCGGGGCTACAGGAACACTGAAGCTTTCTTT. This codes for CASSSRGYRNTEAFF.

V is TRBV10-3 and J is TRBJ2-5; unclear D gene. This CDR3 contains 12 residues. CDR1 and CDR2 (germline): ENHRY, SYGVKD. The germline V and J ends were trimmed by 2 bases and 2 bases, with 3 bases remaining between them. The CDR3 nucleotides are TGTGCCATCAGTGAGACACAAGAGACCCAGTACTTC. Its translation: CAISETQETQYF.

This clonotype has at least ten counts. This sequence joins TRBV4-1 and TRBJ2-1; D ambiguous. The length of the CDR3 is 15 residues. Trimming took off 4 bases at V and 0 bases at J, with 10 bases between the two ends. Looked up from germline, CDR1 is MGHRA and CDR2 is YSYEKL. CDR3: CASSPDISSYNEQFF. CDR3 nucleotide sequence: TGCGCCAGCAGCCCCGACATAAGCTCCTACAATGAGCAGTTCTTC.

This clonotype has more than one count but fewer than ten. The chain uses TRBV11-2 and TRBJ2-7, with 8 bases aligning to TRBD1. The CDR3 spans 15 residues. Germline CDR1 reads SGHAT; CDR2 reads FQNNGV. The V and J ends lost 1 base and 7 bases, in that order; junction bases with no gene match: 9. In nucleotides, the CDR3 is TGTGCCAGCAGCTTAGGGGTTGTGACAGGGGATGAGCAGTACGTC. It encodes CASSLGVVTGDEQYV.

There are a few counts of this clonotype. The chain uses TRBV11-3 and TRBJ2-1; no clear D gene. Germline CDR1 is SGHNT and CDR2 is YENEEA. V was shortened by 4 bases and J by 2 bases, with 12 bases between the two germline ends. The CDR3 has 15 amino acids. Here the CDR3 DNA reads TGTGCCAGCAGCTCCAAGCAGAAACCCTACAATGAGCAGTTCTTC. This codes for CASSSKQKPYNEQFF.

This clonotype has more than one count but fewer than ten. The chain carries TRBV24-1 and TRBJ2-1; 9 bases are shared with TRBD1. CDR3 length: 16 amino acids. Germline CDR1 reads KGHDR; CDR2 reads SFDVKD. The V segment lost 6 bases and the J segment 1 base; nucleotides outside the gene matches: 6. The CDR3 DNA follows: TGTGCCACCAGTACCAGGACAGGGGTGTCCTACAATGAGCAGTTCTTC. It codes for CATSTRTGVSYNEQFF.

This clonotype occurred a few times. The V and J genes are TRBV7-9 and TRBJ1-1; perhaps TRBD1 as D (5 bases). This CDR3 is built from 14 residues. V shed 1 base and J shed 1 base, with 7 bases lying between them. The V gene's germline CDR1 is SEHNR and CDR2 FQNEAQ (reference sequence). CDR3 in amino acids: CASSLVGPNTEAFF. The CDR3 DNA reads as TGTGCCAGCAGCTTAGTGGGGCCGAACACTGAAGCTTTCTTT. The whole variable domain, remainder taken from reference TRBV7-9 and TRBJ1-1, is DTGVSQNPRHKITKRGQNVTFRCDPISEHNRLYWYRQTLGQGPEFLTYFQNEAQLEKSRLLSDRFSAERPKGSFSTLEIQRTEQGDSAMYLCASSLVGPNTEAFFGQGTRLTVV.

This chain connects TRBV7-8 to TRBJ1-2; 9 nucleotides line up with TRBD1. V lost 3 bases, J lost 6 bases, and 5 bases stayed unmatched. The CDR3 is made up of 14 amino acids. Germline values: CDR1 SGHVS, CDR2 FQNEAQ. CDR3 residues: CASSFRDRVDGYTF. DNA of the CDR3: TGTGCCAGCAGCTTCCGGGACAGGGTGGATGGCTACACCTTC.

This clonotype was recorded many times. V and J are TRBV27 and TRBJ2-3; D not certain. Trimming took off 6 bases at V and 2 bases at J, with 3 bases between the two ends. Germline V gene lookup returns CDR1 MNHEY and CDR2 SMNVEV (reference sequence). The CDR3 length is 11 residues. The CDR3 loop reads CASRITDTQYF. DNA for the CDR3: TGTGCCAGCAGAATCACAGATACGCAGTATTTT.

This clonotype was counted at least ten times. CDR3 coding DNA: TGTGCCAGCAGCCAACTAGCGGGCAACACAGATACGCAGTATTTT. Translation: CASSQLAGNTDTQYF. The chain couples TRBV3-1 to TRBJ2-3; 8 bases agree with TRBD2. Germline V gene lookup returns CDR1 LGHDT and CDR2 YNNKEL (reference sequence). V shed 2 bases and J 2 bases; nucleotides not matched to a gene: 3. The CDR3 consists of 15 residues.

The chain combines TRBV7-9 with TRBJ2-5; 8 bases line up with TRBD2. With V trimmed by 5 bases and J by 6 bases, 11 bases remained unmatched. Germline lookup yields CDR1 SEHNR and CDR2 FQNEAQ (reference sequence). CDR3 size: 15 residues. For the CDR3, the DNA is TGTGCCAGCAGCCCTATAGCGGGATTGATGCAGACCCAGTACTTC. It is translated as CASSPIAGLMQTQYF.

This clonotype was seen a few times. The CDR3 protein is CASSEISTYEQYF. The CDR3 nucleotides read TGTGCCAGCAGTGAAATATCTACCTACGAGCAGTACTTC. The chain is built from TRBV2 and TRBJ2-7; D unresolved. V lost 2 bases, J lost 2 bases, and 7 bases lay in between. CDR1 SNHLY and CDR2 FYNNEI come from the germline V gene. This CDR3 contains 13 residues.

This clonotype was counted only a few times. V gene TRBV4-1 combines with J gene TRBJ1-6, with D possibly being TRBD1 (5 bases). The CDR3 spans 15 residues. The V gene's germline CDR1 is MGHRA and CDR2 YSYEKL. Trimming shortened V by 0 bases and J by 6 bases, and 9 bases separated the two germline ends. CDR3 region: CASSQDWQGNSPLHF. The CDR3 DNA is TGCGCCAGCAGCCAAGACTGGCAGGGTAATTCACCCCTCCACTTT.

This clonotype has a count of ten or more. This chain links TRBV12-3 or TRBV12-4 with TRBJ2-3; D unresolved. V was trimmed by 3 bases and J by 5 bases, leaving 15 bases between them. The length of the CDR3 is 15 residues. The CDR3 loop is CASSFWLGFVDTQYF. The CDR3 DNA reads as TGTGCCAGCAGTTTTTGGCTAGGATTTGTAGATACGCAGTATTTT.

This chain links TRBV2 with TRBJ2-7; D is perhaps TRBD1 (6 bases). CDR3 length: 14 residues. Trimming cost V 9 bases and J 7 bases, with 22 bases left between them. Per germline, CDR1 SNHLY and CDR2 FYNNEI. The CDR3 DNA sequence: TGTGCCAGAGATATCAGCTGGGACACCCGGGAGCAGTACTTC. Encoded protein: CARDISWDTREQYF.